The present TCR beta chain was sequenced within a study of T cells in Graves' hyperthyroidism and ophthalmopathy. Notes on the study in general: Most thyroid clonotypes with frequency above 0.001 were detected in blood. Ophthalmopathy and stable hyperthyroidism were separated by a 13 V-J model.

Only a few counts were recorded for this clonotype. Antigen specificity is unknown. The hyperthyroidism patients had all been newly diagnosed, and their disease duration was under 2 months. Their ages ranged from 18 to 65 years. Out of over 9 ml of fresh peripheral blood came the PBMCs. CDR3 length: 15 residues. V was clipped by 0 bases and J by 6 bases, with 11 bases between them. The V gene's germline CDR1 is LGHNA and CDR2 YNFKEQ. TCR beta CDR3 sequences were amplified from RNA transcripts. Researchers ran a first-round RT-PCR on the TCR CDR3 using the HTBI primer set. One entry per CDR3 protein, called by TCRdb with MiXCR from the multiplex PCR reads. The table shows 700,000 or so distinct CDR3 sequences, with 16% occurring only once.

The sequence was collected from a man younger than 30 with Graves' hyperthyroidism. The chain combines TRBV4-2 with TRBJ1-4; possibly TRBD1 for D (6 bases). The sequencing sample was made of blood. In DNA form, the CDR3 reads TGTGCCAGCAGCCAAGAGACAGGATTTGATGAAAAACTGTTTTTT. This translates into CASSQETGFDEKLFF.